This T cell receptor beta chain was obtained from a study of response to subunit inactivated influenza vaccine. Regarding the study as a whole: Few additional T cells are recruited per seasonal influenza vaccination, authors suggested.

This clonotype was recorded a few times. Antigen specificity is unknown. In TCRdb, the RT-PCR reads were re-called with MiXCR into one record per CDR3 protein. The sample contains approximately 530,000 distinct CDR3 sequences, about an eighth of which appear only once. The CDR3 contains 12 residues. Germline CDR1 is MNHEY and CDR2 is SMNVEV (reference sequence). The V and J ends lost 3 bases and 15 bases respectively, with 15 bases between them. The sample in question was PBMCs from blood, obtained roughly 47 days after vaccination. The chain is built from TRBV27 and TRBJ2-1, with D possibly matching TRBD2 (5 bases). The source of this sequence is a man aged 45-65 years who received an inactivated influenza vaccine. The CDR3 DNA sequence: TGTGCCAGCAGTTTCCATTTGGGAGAGGTGTTCTTC. This codes for CASSFHLGEVFF.